Described below is a single TCR beta chain sequence and its context. No cognate antigen has been identified for it. Per-base qualities were not stored, and no clone one base away is much larger. The receptor library was made with the immunoSEQ multiplex PCR assay. Following the manufacturer's protocol, the hsTCRB Kit was used to amplify rearranged TCR beta chain sequences. Sequencing of TCRB libraries was carried out on an Illumina MiSeq. In the paper's pipeline: The proprietary platform of the kit vendor was used for demultiplexing, trimming and gene mapping. Drawn from immuneACCESS, this table holds only the in-frame rearrangements with V and J called that TCRdb kept. Clones are partly lost; checked studies trace under half to an unresolved V gene and leave the rest unexplained. The V and J calls and clone size come from that table; D and trimming were worked out from the DNA. In this sample the table shows under 35,000 clones, roughly 76% of which occur a single time. Together, the top ten hold around 6.9% of the sample.

The trim is 1 base for V and 2 bases for J, with a gap of 8 bases between the germline ends. CDR3 length: 15 amino acids, cysteine to phenylalanine. The entry retains the CDR3 DNA only, 45 bases that are in frame from base 1. The germline V gene (reference sequence) specifies LNHNV as CDR1 and YYDKDF as CDR2. The sample is drawn from a study of a mutant IDH1 vaccine in newly diagnosed glioma (dated by TCRdb to the early 2020s). Describing the broader study: Vaccination began 4-6 weeks after radiotherapy alone, or alongside temozolomide cycles in the chemotherapy-containing groups. The approximately 29 treated patients were approximately 60% male and around 40% female, with a mean age of around 40 years. Prior to enrollment, patients had been given standard therapy consisting of radiotherapy alone, temozolomide alone, or radiochemotherapy with temozolomide, with the combination given to most patients. Visit V12 was the week-35 safety follow-up and visit V13 was the week-47 end of study. Peripheral blood was drawn at six visits: V03 (baseline), V05, V07, V10, V12 and V13. For exploratory analyses, about two dozen treated patients had longitudinal TCRB deep sequencing done wherever samples were available. General findings and caveats noted by the study authors: The authors stated that sample limitations prevented analyses of patient blood samples from being reproduced. Changes in the top peripheral T cell clonotypes picked up by TCRB sequencing did not appear to be linked to pseudoprogression. Vaccine-induced immune responses across multiple MHC alleles were detected in 90% to 95% of patients. Selection of PBMC samples for TCRB deep sequencing was based on availability.

The time point label, as the study defines it: week 35, safety follow-up. Each vaccine dose, consisting of 300 ug of a 20-mer mutant IDH1 peptide in Montanide, was administered subcutaneously with topical imiquimod. Patients received eight vaccinations in weeks 1, 3, 5, 7, 11, 15, 19 and 23, corresponding to visits V03 through V10. Newly diagnosed WHO grade 3 or 4 IDH1-mutant astrocytomas showing loss of nuclear ATRX were present in the donors. The samples were drawn from NOA16, a multicentre, single-arm, open-label phase I trial in Germany that tested a mutant IDH1 peptide vaccine in humans for the first time. Genomic DNA for TCRB sequencing was extracted from EDTA blood using the DNeasy Blood and Tissue Kit.

This specimen was PBMCs, taken from a glioma patient whose treatment included an IDH1 peptide vaccine. The sequence came from a man between 50 and 59 years old with glioma. The V and J segments used are TRBV15 and TRBJ1-4, with no confident D gene call. In nucleotide form, the sequence is TGTGCCACCAGCAGAGCAGTGGGGACTAATGAAAAACTGTTTTTT. The resulting protein is CATSRAVGTNEKLFF.